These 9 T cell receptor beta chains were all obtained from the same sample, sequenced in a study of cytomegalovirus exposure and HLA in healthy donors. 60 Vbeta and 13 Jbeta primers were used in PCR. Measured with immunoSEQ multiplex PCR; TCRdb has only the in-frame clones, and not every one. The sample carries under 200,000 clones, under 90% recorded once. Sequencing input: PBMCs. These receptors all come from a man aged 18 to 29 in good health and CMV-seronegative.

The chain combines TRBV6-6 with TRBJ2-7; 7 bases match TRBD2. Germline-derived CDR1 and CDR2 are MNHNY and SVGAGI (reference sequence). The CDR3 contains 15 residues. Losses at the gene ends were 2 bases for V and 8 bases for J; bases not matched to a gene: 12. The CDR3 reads CASSYTGTTYVQQYF. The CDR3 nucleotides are TGTGCCAGCAGTTACACCGGGACTACCTACGTGCAGCAGTACTTC.

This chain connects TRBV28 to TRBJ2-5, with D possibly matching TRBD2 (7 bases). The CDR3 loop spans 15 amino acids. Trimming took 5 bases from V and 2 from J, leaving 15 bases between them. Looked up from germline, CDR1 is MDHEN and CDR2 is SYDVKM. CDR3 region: CASSPPRGQQETQYF. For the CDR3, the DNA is TGTGCCAGCAGTCCCCCGCGGGGGCAACAAGAGACCCAGTACTTC.

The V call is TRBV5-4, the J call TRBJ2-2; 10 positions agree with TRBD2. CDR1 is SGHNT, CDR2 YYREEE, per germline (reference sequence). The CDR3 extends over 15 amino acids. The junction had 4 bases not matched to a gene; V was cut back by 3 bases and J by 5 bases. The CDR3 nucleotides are TGTGCCAGCAGCTCTAGCGGGAGAGGGACCGGGGAGCTGTTTTTT. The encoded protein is CASSSSGRGTGELFF.

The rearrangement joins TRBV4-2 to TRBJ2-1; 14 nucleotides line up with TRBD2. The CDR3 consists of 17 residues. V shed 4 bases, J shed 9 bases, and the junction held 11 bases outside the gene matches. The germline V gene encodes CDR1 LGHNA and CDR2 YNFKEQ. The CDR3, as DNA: TGTGCCAGCAGCCGTCGGACTAGCGGGGGGCCCCAGGGTGAGCAGTTCTTC. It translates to CASSRRTSGGPQGEQFF.

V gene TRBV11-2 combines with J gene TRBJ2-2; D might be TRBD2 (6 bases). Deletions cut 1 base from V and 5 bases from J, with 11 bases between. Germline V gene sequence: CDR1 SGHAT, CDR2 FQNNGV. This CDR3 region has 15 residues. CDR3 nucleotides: TGTGCCAGCAGCTTAGCGGGAGTGGGTACCGGGGAGCTGTTTTTT. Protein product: CASSLAGVGTGELFF.

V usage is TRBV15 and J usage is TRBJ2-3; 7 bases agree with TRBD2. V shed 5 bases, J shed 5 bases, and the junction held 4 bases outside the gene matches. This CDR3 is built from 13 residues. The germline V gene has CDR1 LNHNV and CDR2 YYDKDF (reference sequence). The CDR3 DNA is TGTGCCACCAGCTCCGCGGGGGAAGATACGCAGTATTTT. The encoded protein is CATSSAGEDTQYF.

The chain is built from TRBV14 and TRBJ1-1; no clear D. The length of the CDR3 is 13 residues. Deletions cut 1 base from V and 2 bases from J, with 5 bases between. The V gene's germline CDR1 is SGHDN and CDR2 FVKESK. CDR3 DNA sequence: TGTGCCAGCAGCCAAGCGGGAAACACTGAAGCTTTCTTT. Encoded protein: CASSQAGNTEAFF. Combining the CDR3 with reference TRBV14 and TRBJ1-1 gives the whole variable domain EAGVTQFPSHSVIEKGQTVTLRCDPISGHDNLYWYRRVMGKEIKFLLHFVKESKQDESGMPNNRFLAERTGGTYSTLKVQPAELEDSGVYFCASSQAGNTEAFFGQGTRLTVV.

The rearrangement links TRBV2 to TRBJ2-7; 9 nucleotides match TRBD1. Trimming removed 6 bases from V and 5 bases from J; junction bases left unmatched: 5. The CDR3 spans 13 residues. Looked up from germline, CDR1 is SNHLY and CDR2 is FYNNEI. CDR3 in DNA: TGTGCCAGCAGGGGGGACAGGGACCACGAGCAGTACTTC. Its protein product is CASRGDRDHEQYF.

Here the CDR3 DNA reads TGTGCCAGCAGCTTATATAGCAACTATGGCTACACCTTC. Its translation is CASSLYSNYGYTF. The chain links TRBV7-3 to TRBJ1-2, with D unclear. This CDR3 region has 13 residues. Germline V gives CDR1 SGHTA, CDR2 FQGTGA. The V and J ends lost 2 bases and 2 bases respectively, with 6 bases between them.